This T cell receptor (beta chain) appears in the sequencing data of a study of tumor and adjacent non-tumor tissue in lung cancer. Study in general: There were around eleven adenocarcinoma, a couple of squamous cell carcinoma and 1 small cell lung cancer cases. Study-wide points: TCR diversity was significantly greater in tumor than normal lung tissue.

A modified ARM-PCR protocol with three rounds of nested PCR amplified TCRbeta. TCRdb called the multiplex PCR reads again in MiXCR, with one record for every CDR3 protein. The sample includes about 110,000 distinct CDR3 sequences, roughly 80% of them seen just once. RNA was extracted from bulk tissue without any cell sorting. Turning to this clonotype: Its specificity is unknown.

CDR1 is MDHEN and CDR2 is SYDVKM in the germline V gene. V lost 2 bases and J lost 5, with 3 bases in between. This CDR3 has 11 residues. The chain is built from TRBV28 and TRBJ2-5, with D uncertain. Sequenced input: lung tumor tissue. The sequence was collected from a woman aged 55-75 years with non-small cell lung cancer. This chain's CDR3 is CASSLEETQYF. The CDR3 bases are TGTGCCAGCAGTTTAGAGGAGACCCAGTACTTC. Drawing the rest from reference TRBV28 and TRBJ2-5, the complete variable domain is DVKVTQSSRYLVKRTGEKVFLECVQDMDHENMFWYRQDPGLGLRLIYFSYDVKMKEKGDIPEGYSVSREKKERFSLILESASTNQTSMYLCASSLEETQYFGPGTRLLVL.